This T cell receptor (beta chain) was documented in a study of control samples from healthy donors and cancer patients. Produced via immunoSEQ multiplex PCR; TCRdb's table is partial and in-frame only. This sample's table has about 190,000 clones. This TCR derives from a woman in her twenties or thirties in good health. The sample was blood.

CDR3 coding DNA: TGTGCCAGCCCCGGGCCCCCCTATGGCTACACCTTC. This codes for CASPGPPYGYTF. The chain uses TRBV6-5 and TRBJ1-2; no definite D call. The germline V gene encodes CDR1 MNHEY and CDR2 SVGAGI. The V end lost 8 bases, the J end lost 4 bases, and 11 bases lay between the germline ends. The CDR3 covers 12 residues.